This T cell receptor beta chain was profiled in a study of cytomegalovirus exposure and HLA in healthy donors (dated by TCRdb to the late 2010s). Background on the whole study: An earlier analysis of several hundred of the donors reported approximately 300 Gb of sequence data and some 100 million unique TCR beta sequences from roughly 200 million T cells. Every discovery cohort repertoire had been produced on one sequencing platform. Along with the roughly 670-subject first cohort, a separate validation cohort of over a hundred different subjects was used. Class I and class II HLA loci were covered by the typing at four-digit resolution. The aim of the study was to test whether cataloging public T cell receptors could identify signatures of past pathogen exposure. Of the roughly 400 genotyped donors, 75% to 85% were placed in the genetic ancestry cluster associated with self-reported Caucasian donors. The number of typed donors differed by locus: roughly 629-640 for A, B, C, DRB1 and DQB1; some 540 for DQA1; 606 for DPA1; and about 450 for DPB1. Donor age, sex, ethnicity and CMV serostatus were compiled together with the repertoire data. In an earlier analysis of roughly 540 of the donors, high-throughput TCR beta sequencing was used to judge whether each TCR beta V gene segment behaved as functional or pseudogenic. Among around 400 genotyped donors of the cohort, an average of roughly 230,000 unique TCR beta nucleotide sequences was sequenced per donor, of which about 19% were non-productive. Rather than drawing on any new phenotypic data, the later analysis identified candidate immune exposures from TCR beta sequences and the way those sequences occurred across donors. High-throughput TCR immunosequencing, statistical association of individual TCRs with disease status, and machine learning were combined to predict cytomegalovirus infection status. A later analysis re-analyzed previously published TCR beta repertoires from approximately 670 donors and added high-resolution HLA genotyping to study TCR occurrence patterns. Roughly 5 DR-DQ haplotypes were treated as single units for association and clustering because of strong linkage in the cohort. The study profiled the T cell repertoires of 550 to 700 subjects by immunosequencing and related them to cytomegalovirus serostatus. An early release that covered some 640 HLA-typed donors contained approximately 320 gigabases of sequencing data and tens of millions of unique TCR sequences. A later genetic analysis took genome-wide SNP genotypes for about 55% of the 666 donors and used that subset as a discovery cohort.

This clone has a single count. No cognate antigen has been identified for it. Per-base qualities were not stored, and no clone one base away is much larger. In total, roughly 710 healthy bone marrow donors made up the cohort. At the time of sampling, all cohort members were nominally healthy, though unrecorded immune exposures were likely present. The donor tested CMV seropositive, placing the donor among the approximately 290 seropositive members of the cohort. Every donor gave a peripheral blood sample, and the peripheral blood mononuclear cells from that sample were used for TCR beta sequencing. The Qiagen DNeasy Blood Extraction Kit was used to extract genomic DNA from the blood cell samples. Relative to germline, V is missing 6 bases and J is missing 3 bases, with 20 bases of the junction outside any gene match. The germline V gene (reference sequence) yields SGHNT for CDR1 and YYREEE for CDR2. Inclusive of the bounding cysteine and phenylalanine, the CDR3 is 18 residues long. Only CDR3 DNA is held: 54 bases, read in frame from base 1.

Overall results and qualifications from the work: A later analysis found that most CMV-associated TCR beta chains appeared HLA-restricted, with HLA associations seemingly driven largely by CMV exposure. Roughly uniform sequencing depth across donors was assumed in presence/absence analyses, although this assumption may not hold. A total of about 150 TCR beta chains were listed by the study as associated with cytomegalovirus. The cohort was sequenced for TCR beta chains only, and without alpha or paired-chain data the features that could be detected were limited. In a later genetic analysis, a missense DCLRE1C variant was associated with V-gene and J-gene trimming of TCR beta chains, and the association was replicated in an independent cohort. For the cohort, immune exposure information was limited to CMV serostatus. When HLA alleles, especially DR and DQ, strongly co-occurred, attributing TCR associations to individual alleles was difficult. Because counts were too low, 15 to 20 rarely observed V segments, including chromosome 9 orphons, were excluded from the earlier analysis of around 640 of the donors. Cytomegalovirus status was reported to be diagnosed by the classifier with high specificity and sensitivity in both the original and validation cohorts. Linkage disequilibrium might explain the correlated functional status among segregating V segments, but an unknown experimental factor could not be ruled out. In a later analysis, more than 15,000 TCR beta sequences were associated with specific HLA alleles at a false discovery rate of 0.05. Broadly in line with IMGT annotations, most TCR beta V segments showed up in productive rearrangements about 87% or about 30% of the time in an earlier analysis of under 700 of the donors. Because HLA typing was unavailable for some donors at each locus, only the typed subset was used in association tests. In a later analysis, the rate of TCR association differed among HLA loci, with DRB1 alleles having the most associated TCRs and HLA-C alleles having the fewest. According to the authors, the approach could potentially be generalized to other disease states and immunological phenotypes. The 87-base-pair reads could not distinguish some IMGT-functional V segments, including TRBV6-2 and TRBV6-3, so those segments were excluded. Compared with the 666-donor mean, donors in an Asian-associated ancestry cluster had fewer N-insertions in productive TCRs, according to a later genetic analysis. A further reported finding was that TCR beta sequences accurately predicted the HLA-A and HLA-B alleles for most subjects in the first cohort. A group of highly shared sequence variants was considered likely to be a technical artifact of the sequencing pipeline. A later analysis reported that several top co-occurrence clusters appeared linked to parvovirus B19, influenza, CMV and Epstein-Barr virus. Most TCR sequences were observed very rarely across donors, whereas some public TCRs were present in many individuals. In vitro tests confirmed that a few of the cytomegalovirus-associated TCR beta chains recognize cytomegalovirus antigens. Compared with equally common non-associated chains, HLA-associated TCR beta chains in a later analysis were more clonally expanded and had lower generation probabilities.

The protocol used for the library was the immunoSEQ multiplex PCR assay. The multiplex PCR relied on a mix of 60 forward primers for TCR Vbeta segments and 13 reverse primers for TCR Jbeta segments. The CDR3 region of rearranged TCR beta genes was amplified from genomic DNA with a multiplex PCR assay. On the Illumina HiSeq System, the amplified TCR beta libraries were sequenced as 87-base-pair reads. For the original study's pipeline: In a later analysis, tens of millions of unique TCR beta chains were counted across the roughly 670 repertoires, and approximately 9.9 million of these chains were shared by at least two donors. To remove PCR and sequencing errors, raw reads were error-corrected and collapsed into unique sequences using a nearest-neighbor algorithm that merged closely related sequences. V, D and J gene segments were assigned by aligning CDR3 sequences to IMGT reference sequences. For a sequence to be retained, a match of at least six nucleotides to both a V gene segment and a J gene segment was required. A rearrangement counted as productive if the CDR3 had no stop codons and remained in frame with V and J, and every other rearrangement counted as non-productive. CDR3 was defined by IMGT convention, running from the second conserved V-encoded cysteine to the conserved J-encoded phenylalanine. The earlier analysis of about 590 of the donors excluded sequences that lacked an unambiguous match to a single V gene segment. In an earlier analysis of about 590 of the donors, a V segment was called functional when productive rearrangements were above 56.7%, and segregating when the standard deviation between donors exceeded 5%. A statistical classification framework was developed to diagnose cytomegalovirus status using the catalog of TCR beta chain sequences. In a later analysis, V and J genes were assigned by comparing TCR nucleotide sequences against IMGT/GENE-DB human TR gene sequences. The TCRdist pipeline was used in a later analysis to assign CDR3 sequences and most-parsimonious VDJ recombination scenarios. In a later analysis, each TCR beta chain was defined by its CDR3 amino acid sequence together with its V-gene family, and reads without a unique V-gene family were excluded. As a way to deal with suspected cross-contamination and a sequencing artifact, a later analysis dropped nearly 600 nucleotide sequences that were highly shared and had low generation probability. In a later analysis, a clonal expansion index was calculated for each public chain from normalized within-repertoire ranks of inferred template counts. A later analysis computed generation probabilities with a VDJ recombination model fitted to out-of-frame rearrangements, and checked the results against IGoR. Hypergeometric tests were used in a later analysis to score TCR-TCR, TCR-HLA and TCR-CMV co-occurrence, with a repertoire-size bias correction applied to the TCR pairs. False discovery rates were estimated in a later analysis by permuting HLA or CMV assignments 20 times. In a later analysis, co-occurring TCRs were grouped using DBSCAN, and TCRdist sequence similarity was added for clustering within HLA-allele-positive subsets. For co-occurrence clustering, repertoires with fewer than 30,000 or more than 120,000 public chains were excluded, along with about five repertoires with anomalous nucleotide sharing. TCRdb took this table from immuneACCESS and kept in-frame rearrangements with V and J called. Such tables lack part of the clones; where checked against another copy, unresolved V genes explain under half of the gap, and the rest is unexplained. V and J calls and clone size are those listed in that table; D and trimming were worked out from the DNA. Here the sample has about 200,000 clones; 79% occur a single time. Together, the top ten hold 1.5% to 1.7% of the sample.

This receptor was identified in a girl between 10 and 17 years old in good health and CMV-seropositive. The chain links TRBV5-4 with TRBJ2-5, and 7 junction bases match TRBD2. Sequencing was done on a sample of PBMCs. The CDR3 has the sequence CASNTWKLDRREEETQYF. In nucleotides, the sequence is TGTGCCAGCAACACTTGGAAACTGGACCGCCGGGAGGAAGAGACCCAGTACTTC.